This T cell receptor (beta chain) was captured by sequencing in a study of T cell clonality in common variable immunodeficiency. Regarding the study as a whole: In common variable immunodeficiency, TCR beta chains reportedly carried fewer deletions and N-nucleotide insertions. TCRbeta clonality was increased in CVID versus healthy controls.

Trimming cost V 3 bases and J 1 base, with 13 bases left between them. This CDR3 comprises 15 residues. Germline lookup yields CDR1 WSHSY and CDR2 SAAADI. Profiled with immunoSEQ multiplex PCR; TCRdb holds only in-frame clones, not every one. The profile covers tens of thousands of clones, none occurring a single time. Regarding this clone: The antigen is unknown. The read is 3 residues too short to cover the CDR3 end, so that end is filled in from the germline J gene.

V and J are TRBV10-2 and TRBJ2-7; D is unresolved. The sequence was obtained from a person aged 18 to 75 in good health. Source material: peripheral blood mononuclear cells. CDR3 region: CASSETGSYSYEQYF. Incomplete CDR3 DNA: TGCGCCAGCAGTGAAACCGGGTCCTATTCCTACGAG.